This T cell receptor (beta chain) was captured by sequencing in a study of vaccination effects on CD4 cells after COVID-19. Study results and limitations: Just 1 of 255 vaccine-induced clones in healthy recipients was cross-reactive. Among infection- and vaccine-induced clones, marked clonal contraction occurred late after vaccination.

Comment on this clone: Antigen specificity is unknown.

This table comes from immunoSEQ multiplex PCR, and its TCRdb copy is limited to in-frame clones, with some not included. The sample lists approximately 23,000 clones, about two thirds occurring once. Before sequencing took place, the ViraFEST assay used viral peptide pools to expand antigen-specific CD4+ T cells. Cells that had been cultured for 10 days were the source of isolated CD4+ T cells. People in the vaccine group had not been infected with SARS-CoV-2 before, and their nucleocapsid antibodies were negative. For each well, some 1.9 million PBMC were cultured with 9 to 10 IU/ml IL-2 and 8 to 10 ug/ml peptides. Both day 3 and day 7 saw half the medium replaced with IL-2 medium. Trimming pared 6 bases from V and 8 bases from J, leaving 17 bases between. CDR3 length equals 14 residues. CDR1 is SGHVT and CDR2 is SQSDAQ in the germline V gene.

The chain couples TRBV7-4 to TRBJ2-1; D gene unclear. This TCR was recovered from a human donor who received a COVID-19 vaccine. The sequenced sample was CD4+ T cells from PBMCs cultured with HCoV-OC43 spike peptides, obtained before COVID-19 vaccination. Stated subset: HCoV-OC43 spike overlapping peptide pool stimulation. This CDR3 is CASRQMIVLDEQFF. Written as DNA, the CDR3 is TGTGCCAGCAGACAAATGATAGTTTTGGATGAGCAGTTCTTC.